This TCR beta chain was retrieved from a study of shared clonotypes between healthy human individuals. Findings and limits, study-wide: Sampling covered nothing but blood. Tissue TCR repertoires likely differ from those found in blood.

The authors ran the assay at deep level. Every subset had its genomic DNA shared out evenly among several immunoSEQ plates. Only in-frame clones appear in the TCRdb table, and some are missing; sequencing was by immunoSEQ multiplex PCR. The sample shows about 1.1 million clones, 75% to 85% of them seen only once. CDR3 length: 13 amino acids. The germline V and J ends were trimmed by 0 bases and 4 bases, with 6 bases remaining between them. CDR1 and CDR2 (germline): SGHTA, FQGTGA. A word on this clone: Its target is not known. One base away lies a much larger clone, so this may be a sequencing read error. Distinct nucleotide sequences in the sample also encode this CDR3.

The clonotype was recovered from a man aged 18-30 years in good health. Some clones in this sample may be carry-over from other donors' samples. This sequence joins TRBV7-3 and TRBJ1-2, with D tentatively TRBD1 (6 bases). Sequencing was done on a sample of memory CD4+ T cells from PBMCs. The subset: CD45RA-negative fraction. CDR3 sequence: CASSLTGGYGYTF. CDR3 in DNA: TGTGCCAGCAGCTTAACAGGGGGCTATGGCTACACCTTC.